Listed here are 24 T cell receptor beta chains from one sample, sequenced in a study of blood T cell repertoires in COVID-19. Only in-frame clones appear in the TCRdb table, and some are missing; sequencing was by immunoSEQ multiplex PCR. This sample carries around 140,000 clones, 84% of them seen once, and the ten largest clones take 3.4%. Sequenced sample: PBMCs or T cells enriched from blood (not recorded which). The receptor set was obtained from a woman aged 45-65 years with acute COVID-19.

The chain links TRBV2 to TRBJ1-5; perhaps TRBD1 as D (5 bases). From germline, CDR1 is SNHLY and CDR2 FYNNEI. The V end lost 6 bases, the J end lost 5 bases, and 17 bases lay between the germline ends. CDR3 length: 15 amino acids. This chain's CDR3 is CASRPQGVRDQPQHF. For the CDR3, the DNA is TGTGCCAGCAGACCTCAGGGTGTAAGAGATCAGCCCCAGCATTTT.

This CDR3 is CASSPRGGRTPDTQYF. CDR3 DNA sequence: TGTGCCAGCTCACCACGAGGCGGGAGGACCCCAGATACGCAGTATTTT. The J gene is TRBJ2-3, the V gene TRBV18; 8 bases agree with TRBD2. Trimming cost V 1 base and J 4 bases; bases outside gene matches: 7. Germline assignment: CDR1 KGHSH and CDR2 LQKENI. The CDR3 consists of 16 residues. The full variable domain, completed using reference TRBV18 and TRBJ2-3, is NAGVMQNPRHLVRRRGQEARLRCSPMKGHSHVYWYRQLPEEGLKFMVYLQKENIIDESGMPKERFSAEFPKEGPSILRIQQVVRGDSAAYFCASSPRGGRTPDTQYFGPGTRLTVL.

The chain employs TRBV21-1 and TRBJ2-3; the tabulated D call, TRBD1, remains unverified against the DNA. TRBV21-1 constitutes a pseudogene. The CDR3 sequence is 14 residues long. CDR3: CASSKGQDADTQYF. In DNA form, the CDR3 reads TGTGCCAGCAGCAAGGGCCAGGATGCAGATACGCAGTATTTT.

V gene TRBV5-5 combines with J gene TRBJ1-2; no clear D. The CDR3 spans 13 residues. From germline, CDR1 is SGHKS and CDR2 YYEKEE (reference sequence). The V end lost 4 bases, the J end lost 7 bases, and 14 bases lay between the germline ends. CDR3: CASSHAEGSGYTF. The DNA for the CDR3 is TGTGCCAGCAGCCATGCGGAGGGAAGTGGCTACACCTTC.

The rearrangement joins TRBV18 to TRBJ1-5, with D tentatively TRBD1 (6 bases). V gave up 2 bases and J gave up 0 bases, with 11 bases separating them. CDR3 length equals 16 residues. Germline values: CDR1 KGHSH, CDR2 LQKENI. The CDR3 loop is CASSPGRGDSNQPQHF. Written as DNA, the CDR3 is TGTGCCAGCTCACCAGGGAGGGGGGATAGCAATCAGCCCCAGCATTTT.

This sequence joins TRBV27 and TRBJ2-2; a weak D match, TRBD1 (6 bases). Germline CDR1 and CDR2: MNHEY and SMNVEV (reference sequence). With 3 bases removed from V and 2 bases from J, the gap between germline ends came to 19 bases. The CDR3 totals 18 residues. The CDR3 loop reads CASSFVGRGRRNTGELFF. In DNA form, the CDR3 reads TGTGCCAGCAGTTTCGTCGGCAGGGGCCGCAGAAACACCGGGGAGCTGTTTTTT.

J is TRBJ2-5 and V is TRBV7-9, with D possibly being TRBD2 (6 bases). The CDR3 runs to 13 residues. The ends were cut back, 6 bases at V and 1 base at J, with 9 bases in the middle. Germline CDR1 reads SEHNR; CDR2 reads FQNEAQ (reference sequence). The CDR3 loop is CASREGSQETQYF. The CDR3 region has the DNA TGTGCCAGCAGGGAGGGCTCCCAAGAGACCCAGTACTTC.

The chain employs TRBV25-1 and TRBJ2-1, with 8 positions matching TRBD1. Germline V gives CDR1 MGHDK, CDR2 SYGVNS. This CDR3 contains 16 residues. V trimming: 1 base; J trimming: 5 bases; junction bases outside the gene matches: 7. The CDR3 protein is CASSEFTGTGNNEQFF. The CDR3 nucleotides are TGTGCCAGCAGTGAATTCACCGGGACAGGCAACAATGAGCAGTTCTTC. The full variable domain, rest sourced from reference TRBV25-1 and TRBJ2-1, is EADIYQTPRYLVIGTGKKITLECSQTMGHDKMYWYQQDPGMELHLIHYSYGVNSTEKGDLSSESTVSRIRTEHFPLTLESARPSHTSQYLCASSEFTGTGNNEQFFGPGTRLTVL.

J is TRBJ1-1 and V is TRBV7-8; TRBD1 might be the D (6 bases). From germline, CDR1 is SGHVS and CDR2 FQNEAQ. The CDR3 covers 16 residues. Trimming removed 1 base from V and 4 bases from J, with 16 bases in between. CDR3 sequence (DNA): TGTGCCAGCAGCTTAGTCGGGGGGCAATGGAGCACTGAAGCTTTCTTT. Protein product: CASSLVGGQWSTEAFF.

The chain carries TRBV18 and TRBJ2-2, with a tentative D call TRBD2 (6 bases). V lost 4 bases, J lost 6 bases, and 21 bases lay in between. The germline gives CDR1 KGHSH, CDR2 LQKENI. The CDR3 sequence is 17 residues long. The CDR3 DNA reads as TGTGCCAGCTCACGGTCCCCTACGGGAGTCTGGGCCGGGGAGCTGTTTTTT. It specifies CASSRSPTGVWAGELFF.

The chain is built from TRBV29-1 and TRBJ1-1; the D is unclear. Germline CDR1 reads SQVTM; CDR2 reads ANQGSEA. V was pared by 6 bases and J by 2 bases, with 13 bases between. The CDR3 runs to 13 residues. This CDR3 is CSVVATPNTEAFF. Written as DNA, the CDR3 is TGCAGCGTCGTTGCAACACCTAACACTGAAGCTTTCTTT.

V gene TRBV4-1 combines with J gene TRBJ2-3; 12 bases map to TRBD2. Germline V gene sequence: CDR1 MGHRA, CDR2 YSYEKL. Trimming at V came to 3 bases and at J to 2 bases, leaving 6 bases not matched to a gene. The CDR3 totals 17 residues. Written as DNA, the CDR3 is TGCGCCAGCAGCCAGGCTAGCGGGAGGGTCCCCACAGATACGCAGTATTTT. This translates into CASSQASGRVPTDTQYF.

The rearrangement uses TRBV7-2 and TRBJ2-5, with 14 nucleotides matching TRBD2. Germline CDR1 and CDR2: SGHTA and FQGNSA. The CDR3 is 16 amino acids. J was trimmed by 2 bases and V by 5 bases; bases with no gene match: 4. The CDR3 region has the DNA TGTGCCAGCAGCCTGGGACTAGCGGGAGTACAAGAGACCCAGTACTTC. This sequence encodes CASSLGLAGVQETQYF. Supplemented by reference TRBV7-2 and TRBJ2-5, the full variable domain reads GAGVSQSPSNKVTEKGKDVELRCDPISGHTALYWYRQSLGQGLEFLIYFQGNSAPDKSGLPSDRFSAERTGGSVSTLTIQRTQQEDSAVYLCASSLGLAGVQETQYFGPGTRLLVL.

The V call is TRBV5-1, the J call TRBJ2-3; D is unclear. The CDR3 contains 13 residues. The germline V gene has CDR1 SGHRS and CDR2 YFSETQ. V lost 3 bases and J 5 bases, leaving 10 bases between the germline ends. For the CDR3, the DNA is TGCGCCAGCAGCTCCGACATGGGAGATACGCAGTATTTT. Translating gives CASSSDMGDTQYF.

This chain links TRBV28 with TRBJ1-5; 7 positions match TRBD1. Trimming cost V 7 bases and J 1 base; bases outside gene matches: 7. The CDR3 is 15 residues long. Germline CDR1 reads MDHEN; CDR2 reads SYDVKM. The CDR3 DNA follows: TGTGCCAGCATCCCCCCAGGGGGAAGCAATCAGCCCCAGCATTTT. Its protein product is CASIPPGGSNQPQHF.

The CDR3 region is CASSYEGSGELFF. DNA for the CDR3: TGTGCCAGCAGTTACGAGGGTTCCGGGGAGCTGTTTTTT. The V and J genes are TRBV6-5 and TRBJ2-2; D possibly corresponds to TRBD2 (5 bases). Germline V gene sequence: CDR1 MNHEY, CDR2 SVGAGI. V was cut by 2 bases and J by 6 bases, with 7 bases left in between. The CDR3 extends over 13 amino acids.

This clone was observed a few times. V usage is TRBV7-9 and J usage is TRBJ1-3; perhaps TRBD1 as D (5 bases). Trimming removed 3 bases at V and 5 bases at J, with 14 bases between. The CDR3 totals 15 residues. The germline gives CDR1 SEHNR, CDR2 FQNEAQ (reference sequence). The CDR3 nucleotides are TGTGCCAGCAGCTTTACGGGGGAGTCTCGAAACACCATATATTTT. Its protein product is CASSFTGESRNTIYF.

The chain couples TRBV7-9 to TRBJ2-2; 13 bases line up with TRBD2. In germline, CDR1 is SEHNR, CDR2 FQNEAQ (reference sequence). This CDR3 is 19 amino acids long. The V and J ends lost 2 bases and 1 base, in that order; junction bases with no gene match: 7. As DNA, the CDR3 is TGTGCCAGCAGCTTATATTGGACTAGCGGGAGAGGGAACACCGGGGAGCTGTTTTTT. This translates into CASSLYWTSGRGNTGELFF. Drawing the rest from reference TRBV7-9 and TRBJ2-2, the complete variable domain is DTGVSQNPRHKITKRGQNVTFRCDPISEHNRLYWYRQTLGQGPEFLTYFQNEAQLEKSRLLSDRFSAERPKGSFSTLEIQRTEQGDSAMYLCASSLYWTSGRGNTGELFFGEGSRLTVL.

The chain recombines TRBV9 with TRBJ1-3; D gene unclear. CDR1 SGDLS and CDR2 YYNGEE come from the germline V gene. This CDR3 has 15 residues. Trimming took 1 base from V and 0 from J, leaving 8 bases between them. The DNA for the CDR3 is TGTGCCAGCAGCGTACATTCCAGCTCTGGAAACACCATATATTTT. Protein product: CASSVHSSSGNTIYF.

The chain is built from TRBV9 and TRBJ2-2; D gene ambiguous. CDR3 length equals 12 residues. V lost 7 bases and J lost 4, with 8 bases in between. Germline V gene sequence: CDR1 SGDLS, CDR2 YYNGEE. CDR3 in DNA: TGTGCCAGCTTGGCGGCCACCGGGGAGCTGTTTTTT. Amino acids: CASLAATGELFF.

CDR3 DNA: TGTGCCAGCAGAGGACAGGAAGAGACCCAGTACTTC. This sequence encodes CASRGQEETQYF. This chain uses TRBV7-2 with TRBJ2-5; 7 bases match TRBD1. Losses at the gene ends were 6 bases for V and 3 bases for J; bases not matched to a gene: 1. The CDR3 covers 12 residues. Germline CDR1 SGHTA, CDR2 FQGNSA.

This clone was found a few times. The gene calls are TRBV7-2 and TRBJ2-6; no firm D call. The CDR3 contains 15 residues. The germline V gene has CDR1 SGHTA and CDR2 FQGNSA. V dropped 5 bases and J dropped 0 bases, with 8 bases sitting between them. The CDR3 DNA reads TGTGCCAGCAGCCCGGTGAGCTCTGGGGCCAACGTCCTGACTTTC. This codes for CASSPVSSGANVLTF. The complete variable domain, with remaining parts taken from reference TRBV7-2 and TRBJ2-6, reads GAGVSQSPSNKVTEKGKDVELRCDPISGHTALYWYRQSLGQGLEFLIYFQGNSAPDKSGLPSDRFSAERTGGSVSTLTIQRTQQEDSAVYLCASSPVSSGANVLTFGAGSRLTVL.

The rearrangement uses TRBV6-5 and TRBJ2-5; 7 positions agree with TRBD2. V lost 9 bases, J lost 5 bases, and 12 bases stayed unmatched. This CDR3 spans 14 amino acids. CDR1 and CDR2 (germline): MNHEY, SVGAGI. CDR3 in amino acids: CASKPGLSSETQYF. CDR3 sequence (DNA): TGTGCCAGTAAACCGGGACTATCTTCGGAGACCCAGTACTTC.

The table lists this clone with a few counts. The J gene is TRBJ2-2, the V gene TRBV2, with 7 bases aligning to TRBD1. J gave up 3 bases and V 10 bases, and 5 bases lay outside the gene matches. CDR3 length equals 13 residues. CDR1 is SNHLY, CDR2 FYNNEI, per germline. This chain's CDR3 is CATLQGDTGELFF. The CDR3, as DNA: TGTGCCACTCTCCAGGGGGACACCGGGGAGCTGTTTTTT.